This T cell receptor (beta chain) originates from a study of blood T cells in healthy people across ages. Alongside a J-beta primer mix, a sample-barcoded 5' primer served in a second PCR lasting roughly 7 to 12 cycles. Each CDR3 protein gets one entry after TCRdb re-called the 5' RACE reads with MiXCR. The table has under 1,000,000 distinct CDR3 sequences, about 37% seen once. The germline CDR1 and CDR2 sequences are SGHAT and FQNNGV. The ends were cut back, 5 bases at V and 11 bases at J, with 18 bases in the middle. The CDR3 is 13 residues long. This clonotype turned up a few times. The TCR originated in a man younger than 35 in good health. The rearrangement uses TRBV11-2 and TRBJ2-5; the D gene is possibly TRBD2 (5 bases). The sequenced sample was blood. CDR3 amino acids: CASSRSSDNEQYF. The CDR3 DNA reads as TGTGCCAGCAGCCGTAGTAGCGACAATGAGCAGTACTTC.